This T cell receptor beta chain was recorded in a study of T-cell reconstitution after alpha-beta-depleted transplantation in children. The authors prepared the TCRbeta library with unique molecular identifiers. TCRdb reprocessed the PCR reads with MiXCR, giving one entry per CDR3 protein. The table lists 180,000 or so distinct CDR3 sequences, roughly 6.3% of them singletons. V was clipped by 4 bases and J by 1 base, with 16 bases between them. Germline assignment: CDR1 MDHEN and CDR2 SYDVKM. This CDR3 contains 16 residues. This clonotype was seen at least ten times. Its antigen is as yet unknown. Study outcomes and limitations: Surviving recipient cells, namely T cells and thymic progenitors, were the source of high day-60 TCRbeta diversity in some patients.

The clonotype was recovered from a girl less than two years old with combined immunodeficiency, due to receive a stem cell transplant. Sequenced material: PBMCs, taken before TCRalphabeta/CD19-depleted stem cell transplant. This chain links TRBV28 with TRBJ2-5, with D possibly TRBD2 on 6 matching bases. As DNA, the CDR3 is TGTGCCAGCAGTTCCCACGGGGGACGTTCCCAAGAGACCCAGTACTTC. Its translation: CASSSHGGRSQETQYF.